This T cell receptor beta chain was profiled in a study of beta chain features in type 1 diabetes (dated by TCRdb to 2017 to 2018). A note on the overall study: Mean age, gender distribution, total cell number and subset yield did not differ between patients and healthy donors. The study compared TCRB repertoires of sorted circulating CD4+ T cell subsets between recently diagnosed type 1 diabetes patients and matched healthy donors. A total of some 110 million sorted cells were examined across all samples, and a strong correlation was observed between cell number per subset and RNA yield. Regulatory and stem cell-like memory subsets were isolated from only 8 patients and roughly 8 healthy donors, whereas naive and central memory subsets came from all 30 or so donors.

Trimming takes 5 bases off V and 3 bases off J; junction bases not matched to a gene: 9. The cysteine opens and the phenylalanine closes a CDR3 of 15 amino acids. Only the CDR3 portion is preserved as DNA: 45 bases, with reading frame beginning at the first base. The germline V gene encodes CDR1 SGHAT and CDR2 FQNNGV. Study-wide conclusions, independent of this receptor: Because the HLA sub-analyses included only small numbers of individuals, any influence of HLA type on TCRB rearrangement was left unresolved. Shorter templates might be favored by PCR, yet because patient and control samples were amplified and corrected together, any such skew would affect both groups equally. Naive, central memory and regulatory TCRB repertoires appeared to be more similar among patients than among healthy donors. Because cDNA was sequenced instead of genomic DNA, activated cells with high expression could be over-represented, although the groups did not differ in activation or CD3 levels. At VDJ recombination sites, patients with type 1 diabetes made fewer insertions and deleted more nucleotides, a pattern implying thymic rearrangement abnormalities. A moderate but significant shortening of TCRB CDR3 length was observed in type 1 diabetes patients in all four CD4+ subsets.

Turning to this clone: Its target antigen remains unknown. Nothing much larger sits one base from this clone, and base qualities are not available.

Each donor gave one peripheral blood draw, approximately 0.11 L on average, collected into heparinised tubes. Using a panel that included CD45RO, CCR7, CD25, CD127, CD95 and CD27, naive, central memory, regulatory and stem cell-like memory CD4+ T cells were sorted on a BD FACSAria II. All sorted populations exceeded 95% purity. PBMCs were separated immediately by Lymphoprep density gradient centrifugation and were stained directly, without being cultured. To minimize batch effects, samples were stained and sorted in pairs, one healthy donor with one patient per experiment. The entire amount of isolated RNA was reverse transcribed using the High Capacity cDNA Reverse Transcription Kit, so the sequenced TCRB transcripts were expressed ones. Naive, central memory and regulatory T cell samples underwent deep immunoSEQ sequencing, averaging about 3.57 million total reads per sample. Sorted cells were lysed in RLT buffer, and RNA was extracted using DNase-treated RNeasy Micro or Mini kits according to cell number. Each cell subset was processed separately to prevent cross-contamination, with patient and healthy donor samples processed together. The immunoSEQ multiplex PCR was used to amplify TCRB sequences from cDNA, yielding 87-bp fragments that span the CDR3 region. Amplicons were sequenced on the Illumina HiSeq platform. In the authors' own workflow: Synthetic template baselines were used to correct PCR bias computationally, reads within Hamming distance 2 were collapsed, and singletons that could not be merged were discarded. Reads were aligned against IMGT to assign V, D and J genes, CDR3 length and insertions or deletions at six rearrangement sites. Within each subset, clonotype counts were normalized to sorted cell number, and only after that were true diversity and Gini coefficients computed with the tcR R package. The overlap coefficient, calculated on TCRB nucleotide sequences, was used to measure repertoire sharing. Out-of-frame TCRB sequences from naive cells were analyzed as a proxy for the pre-selection repertoire. Here the immuneACCESS table is served through TCRdb, limited to in-frame sequences with V and J called. Missing clones are a known gap in these copies; in checked studies unresolved V genes cover under half, and the rest lacks a known reason. From that table come the V and J calls and clone size; the DNA was used to work out D and trimming. Counted in this sample were roughly 450,000 clones; roughly 13% of them appeared once. The ten biggest clones cover roughly 0.035% of the sample.

This receptor chain uses TRBV11-2 and TRBJ2-7, with 8 bases in between that match TRBD1. This TCR was sampled from a man younger than 40 in good health. Source material: naive CD4+ T cells from blood. Interpreted using the paper, the cell subset or site label stands for: true naive CD4+ T cells. In nucleotide form, the sequence is TGTGCCAGCAGCCAGGGACAGGAATCGTTCTACGAGCAGTACTTC. Protein translation: CASSQGQESFYEQYF.